The entry below describes one T cell receptor beta chain. Its cognate antigen is unknown. The entry originates in a study of T-cell memory formation after mild COVID-19. TCRdb reanalysed the 5' RACE reads using MiXCR and keeps one entry per CDR3 protein. The repertoire has approximately 99,000 distinct CDR3 sequences, about a sixth of them found once; the top ten carry 5% to 7%. Study results and caveats: Later expanders leaned CD4+, whereas day 15 to 85 contracting clones were balanced CD4/CD8. CD4+ contracting clones were found mainly in CM and EM, and CD8+ ones in EMRA. Prior to infection, memory already included some responding clones, suggesting cross-reactive memory joined.

The sequenced material came from PBMCs or a T cell subset sorted from them (not recorded which). The source of this sequence is a man in his late teens or twenties who had mild COVID-19 (a few samples of this study predate the infection). Cell type and time point are not known.

For the CDR3, the DNA is TGTGCCAGCAGCTTAGATCAGGGTTTAACGCAGTATTTT. This translates into CASSLDQGLTQYF. The V and J genes are TRBV11-2 and TRBJ2-3; possible D gene TRBD1, 5 bases. V was clipped by 0 bases and J by 9 bases, with 10 bases between them. Germline CDR1 and CDR2: SGHAT and FQNNGV. The CDR3 contains 13 residues.